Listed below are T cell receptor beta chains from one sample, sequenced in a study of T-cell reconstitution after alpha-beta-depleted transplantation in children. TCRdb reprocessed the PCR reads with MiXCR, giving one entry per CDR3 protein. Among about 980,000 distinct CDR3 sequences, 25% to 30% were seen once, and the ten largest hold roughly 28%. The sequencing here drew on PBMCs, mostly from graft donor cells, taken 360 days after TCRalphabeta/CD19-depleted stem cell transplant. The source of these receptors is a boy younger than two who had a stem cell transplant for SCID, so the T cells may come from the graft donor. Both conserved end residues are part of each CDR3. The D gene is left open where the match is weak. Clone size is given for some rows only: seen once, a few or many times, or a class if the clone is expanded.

CDR3: CASSLAPGQGGYEQYF
DNA: TGTGCCAGCAGCTTAGCCCCGGGACAGGGGGGTTACGAGCAGTACTTC
J: TRBJ2-7
D: TRBD1
size: -
V: TRBV7-6

CDR3: CASSQDERGATDTQYF
DNA: TGTGCCAGCAGCCAAGATGAACGGGGGGCCACAGATACGCAGTATTTT
J: TRBJ2-3
D: -
size: -
V: TRBV4-2

CDR3: CASRPAGQRPYEQYF
DNA: TGCGCCAGCAGGCCCGCGGGTCAGCGCCCCTACGAGCAGTACTTC
J: TRBJ2-7
D: -
size: -
V: TRBV5-1

CDR3: CASSLALEDGYTF
DNA: TGCGCCAGCAGCTTGGCGTTGGAGGATGGCTACACCTTC
J: TRBJ1-2
D: -
size: -
V: TRBV5-1

CDR3: CASTGDRSGANVLTF
DNA: TGTGCCAGCACCGGAGACAGGTCTGGGGCCAACGTCCTGACTTTC
J: TRBJ2-6
D: -
size: -
V: TRBV12-3/TRBV12-4

CDR3: CASSYSSGPQFF
DNA: TGTGCCAGCAGTTACTCGTCGGGGCCCCAGTTCTTC
J: TRBJ2-1
D: -
size: few
V: TRBV6-5

CDR3: CASSLGTGRTYEQYF
DNA: TGTGCCAGCAGTTTAGGGACAGGGAGGACCTACGAGCAGTACTTC
J: TRBJ2-7
D: TRBD1
size: many
V: TRBV12-3/TRBV12-4

CDR3: CASSTSRSSYEQYF
DNA: TGCGCCAGCAGCACTAGCCGGAGCTCCTACGAGCAGTACTTC
J: TRBJ2-7
D: -
size: few
V: TRBV5-1

CDR3: CASSLMDTGELFF
DNA: TGTGCCAGCAGCTTAATGGACACCGGGGAGCTGTTTTTT
J: TRBJ2-2
D: -
size: few
V: TRBV7-9

CDR3: CASSPIGSGSKETQYF
DNA: TGTGCCAGCTCACCAATTGGGTCAGGGAGCAAAGAGACCCAGTACTTC
J: TRBJ2-5
D: -
size: -
V: TRBV18

CDR3: CASSLRLPRDSYNEQFF
DNA: TGTGCCAGCAGCCTCCGTTTACCTCGGGACTCCTACAATGAGCAGTTCTTC
J: TRBJ2-1
D: -
size: few
V: TRBV5-6

CDR3: CATSDSTSGGATDTQYF
DNA: TGTGCCACCAGTGATTCTACTAGCGGGGGGGCCACAGATACGCAGTATTTT
J: TRBJ2-3
D: TRBD2
size: -
V: TRBV24-1

CDR3: CASSGGTWHEQFF
DNA: TGTGCCAGCAGCGGGGGGACATGGCACGAGCAGTTCTTC
J: TRBJ2-1
D: -
size: once
V: TRBV5-6

CDR3: CSARGPYTQYF
DNA: TGCAGTGCTAGAGGCCCCTATACGCAGTATTTT
J: TRBJ2-3
D: -
size: -
V: TRBV20-1

CDR3: CASSPTGSDYGYTF
DNA: TGCGCCAGCAGCCCCACAGGCAGTGATTATGGCTACACCTTC
J: TRBJ1-2
D: -
size: few
V: TRBV5-1

CDR3: CASGLVPGGTGYGNEQFF
DNA: TGTGCTAGTGGTTTGGTACCGGGAGGGACAGGGTATGGCAATGAGCAGTTCTTC
J: TRBJ2-1
D: -
size: -
V: TRBV12-5

CDR3: CSASGGRGEQYF
DNA: TGCAGCGCTTCGGGGGGGCGGGGAGAGCAGTACTTC
J: TRBJ2-7
D: TRBD2
size: -
V: TRBV29-1

CDR3: CASSFLGTAPYEQYF
DNA: TGTGCCAGCAGCTTCCTCGGGACAGCCCCCTACGAGCAGTACTTC
J: TRBJ2-7
D: TRBD1
size: few
V: TRBV5-5

CDR3: CASSPLTGGRTDTQYF
DNA: TGCGCCAGCAGCCCCTTGACAGGGGGCAGGACAGATACGCAGTATTTT
J: TRBJ2-3
D: TRBD1
size: few
V: TRBV5-1

CDR3: CASSQNRRGNTEAFF
DNA: TGTGCCAGCTCGCAGAACAGGAGGGGGAACACTGAAGCTTTCTTT
J: TRBJ1-1
D: -
size: -
V: TRBV18

CDR3: CSARDIREGSGYGYTF
DNA: TGCAGTGCTAGAGATATCAGGGAGGGCTCGGGCTATGGCTACACCTTC
J: TRBJ1-2
D: -
size: few
V: TRBV20-1

CDR3: CTSSLRPLIAGEDNIQYF
DNA: TGTACCAGCAGTTTACGGCCCCTGATAGCGGGGGAGGATAACATTCAGTACTTC
J: TRBJ2-4
D: TRBD2
size: -
V: TRBV12-3/TRBV12-4

CDR3: CSVGTVGYGYTF
DNA: TGCAGCGTGGGGACAGTTGGCTATGGCTACACCTTC
J: TRBJ1-2
D: TRBD1
size: -
V: TRBV29-1

CDR3: CSASTLAPGELFF
DNA: TGCAGTGCTAGCACACTAGCGCCCGGGGAGCTGTTTTTT
J: TRBJ2-2
D: TRBD2
size: -
V: TRBV20-1

CDR3: CASRSPTRGSRTDTQYF
DNA: TGTGCCAGCAGGTCGCCAACCAGGGGGTCCCGCACAGATACGCAGTATTTT
J: TRBJ2-3
D: TRBD1
size: -
V: TRBV6-1

CDR3: CASSLSGGVGANVLTF
DNA: TGTGCCAGCAGTTTATCTGGGGGCGTGGGGGCCAACGTCCTGACTTTC
J: TRBJ2-6
D: -
size: -
V: TRBV27

CDR3: CASSWGQTHTGELFF
DNA: TGTGCCAGCAGCTGGGGACAGACCCACACCGGGGAGCTGTTTTTT
J: TRBJ2-2
D: TRBD1
size: few
V: TRBV3-1